This TCR beta chain was recorded in a study of T cell responses to AZD1222 COVID-19 vaccine. Study-wide results and caveats: There were repertoire samples only from the period after the peak T cell response. Reportedly, close to half of spike-specific TCRs are directed against unmutated variant regions. Mostly white British, mostly female donors; authors suggested clonal diversity may be underestimated. At 160-218 and 743-854, vaccine-associated CD4 TCRs were dominant, and they spanned spike.

The CDR3 covers 15 residues. V lost 4 bases, J lost 7 bases, and 18 bases lay in between. The germline gives CDR1 SGHRS, CDR2 YFSETQ. Concerning this clone: Its antigen is not identified.

This table comes from immunoSEQ multiplex PCR, and its TCRdb copy is limited to in-frame clones, with some not included. The sample has fewer than 150,000 clones, 89% seen once. This specimen was peripheral blood, taken 28 days after the second AZD1222 dose. The receptor's source is an adult who received the AZD1222 COVID-19 vaccine. The chain couples TRBV5-1 to TRBJ2-1, with D possibly TRBD2 on 5 matching bases. The CDR3 sequence: CASSLSVGVVNEQFF. Here the CDR3 DNA reads TGCGCCAGCAGCCTTAGCGTTGGGGTTGTGAATGAGCAGTTCTTC. Looking up the rest from reference TRBV5-1 and TRBJ2-1 gives the full variable domain: KAGVTQTPRYLIKTRGQQVTLSCSPISGHRSVSWYQQTPGQGLQFLFEYFSETQRNKGNFPGRFSGRQFSNSRSEMNVSTLELGDSALYLCASSLSVGVVNEQFFGPGTRLTVL.